The present T cell receptor (beta chain) was sequenced within a study of blood T cell repertoires in COVID-19. Study context: Sources were T cells, B-cell-depleted T cells, or PBMCs; the material itself was cDNA or gDNA.

Participants were aged 18 to 89 years from about two dozen US areas. The CDR3 runs to 16 residues. Germline CDR1 reads MGHRA; CDR2 reads YSYEKL. V shed 0 bases and J shed 6 bases, with 15 bases lying between them. TCRdb's table, derived via immunoSEQ multiplex PCR, lists solely in-frame clones and lacks some. The sample consists of about 220,000 clones, roughly four fifths of them appearing once. Sequencing input: PBMCs or T cells enriched from blood (not recorded which). The chain joins TRBV4-1 to TRBJ1-5, with D perhaps TRBD1 (6 bases). The receptor was derived from a woman between 40 and 50 years old with acute COVID-19. The CDR3 DNA follows: TGCGCCAGCAGCCAAGATGCGCTTGGGGGCACTCAGCCCCAGCATTTT. Amino acid sequence: CASSQDALGGTQPQHF.